This T cell receptor beta chain was sequenced in a study of beta chain features in type 1 diabetes (dated by TCRdb to the late 2010s). For the study in its entirety: Mean age, gender distribution, total cell number and subset yield were not different between patients and healthy donors. A total of approximately 100,000,000 sorted cells were examined across all samples, and the number of cells per subset was strongly correlated with RNA yield. The study compared the TCRB repertoires of sorted circulating CD4+ T cell subsets in recently diagnosed type 1 diabetes patients with those in matched healthy donors. Regulatory and stem cell-like memory subsets were obtained from only 8 patients and roughly eight healthy donors, while naive and central memory subsets were obtained from all 30 or so donors. Broader findings and caveats from the paper: The naive, central memory and regulatory TCRB repertoires appeared to resemble one another more closely among patients than among healthy donors. A moderate but significant shortening of TCRB CDR3 length was observed in type 1 diabetes patients in all four CD4+ subsets. Shorter templates might have been favored by PCR, but patient and control samples were amplified and corrected together, so both groups would have been affected equally by any skew. Because cDNA rather than genomic DNA was sequenced, highly expressing activated cells could have been over-represented, although no difference in activation and CD3 levels was found between groups. HLA sub-analyses involved small numbers of individuals, so any influence of HLA type on TCRB rearrangement remained unresolved. At VDJ recombination sites, patients with type 1 diabetes made fewer insertions and deleted more nucleotides, a pattern implying thymic rearrangement abnormalities.

CDR1 and CDR2 (GTSNPN, SVGIG) derive from the germline V gene (reference sequence). The CDR3 starts with the cysteine, ends with the phenylalanine, and has 13 residues. The kept DNA is CDR3 alone, 39 bases in frame from the first base. V is reduced by 3 bases and J by 0 bases, leaving a spacing of 6 bases between them. A word on this clone: It has no known antigen specificity. The record has no base qualities; no much larger clone is one base away.

All of the isolated RNA was reverse transcribed with the High Capacity cDNA Reverse Transcription Kit, so expressed TCRB transcripts were sequenced. Deep immunoSEQ sequencing was applied to naive, central memory and regulatory T cell samples, giving an average of roughly 3.5 million total reads per sample. Sorted cells were lysed in RLT buffer, and RNA was extracted using DNase-treated RNeasy Micro or Mini kits according to cell number. To prevent cross-contamination, each cell subset was processed individually, whereas patient and healthy donor samples were processed jointly. Using the immunoSEQ multiplex PCR, TCRB sequences were amplified from cDNA into 87-bp fragments spanning the CDR3 region. Amplicons were sequenced on the Illumina HiSeq platform. Concerning the study's data processing: Synthetic template baselines were used to correct PCR bias computationally, reads within Hamming distance 2 were collapsed together, and singletons that could not be merged were discarded. Reads were aligned against IMGT so that V, D and J genes, CDR3 length and insertions or deletions at six rearrangement sites could be assigned. Within each subset, clonotype counts were normalized to sorted cell number, and only after that were true diversity and Gini coefficients computed with the tcR R package. Repertoire sharing was quantified using the overlap coefficient calculated on TCRB nucleotide sequences. As a proxy for the pre-selection repertoire, out-of-frame TCRB sequences from naive cells were analyzed. TCRdb took this table from immuneACCESS and kept in-frame rearrangements with V and J called. Such tables lack part of the clones; where checked against another copy, unresolved V genes explain under half of the gap, and the rest is unexplained. The DNA was the basis for D and trimming; V, J and clone size are from that table. The sample yields some 900,000 clones; roughly a sixth were counted once. The ten largest clones add up to around 0.02% of the sample.

Each donor gave one peripheral blood draw, averaging roughly 100 mL, which was collected into heparinised tubes. Using a panel that included CD45RO, CCR7, CD25, CD127, CD95 and CD27, naive, central memory, regulatory and stem cell-like memory CD4+ T cells were sorted on a BD FACSAria II. All sorted populations exceeded 95% purity. Right away, PBMCs were isolated by Lymphoprep density gradient centrifugation and were stained directly, with no culture step. To minimize batch effects, samples were stained and sorted in pairs, one healthy donor with one patient per experiment. Rearrangement joined TRBV30 to TRBJ1-5, with no confident D gene call. This clonotype originated in a woman between 18 and 29 years old in good health. The sequenced material came from naive CD4+ T cells from blood. The label giving this sample's cell subset or site can be read as: true naive CD4+ T cells. The nucleotide sequence reads as follows: TGTGCCTGGAGGCCTGATAGCAATCAGCCCCAGCATTTT. Its translation is CAWRPDSNQPQHF.